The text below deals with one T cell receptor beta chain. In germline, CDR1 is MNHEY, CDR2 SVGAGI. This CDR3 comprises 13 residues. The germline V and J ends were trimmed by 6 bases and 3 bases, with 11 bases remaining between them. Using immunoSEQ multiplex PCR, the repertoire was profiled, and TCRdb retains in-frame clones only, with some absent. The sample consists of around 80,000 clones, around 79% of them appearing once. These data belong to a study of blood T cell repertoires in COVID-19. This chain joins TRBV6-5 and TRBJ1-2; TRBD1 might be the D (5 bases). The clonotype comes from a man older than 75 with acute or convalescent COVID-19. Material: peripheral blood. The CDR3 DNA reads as TGTGCCAGCAGGGAGGGAGGGGACTATGGCTACACCTTC. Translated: CASREGGDYGYTF.